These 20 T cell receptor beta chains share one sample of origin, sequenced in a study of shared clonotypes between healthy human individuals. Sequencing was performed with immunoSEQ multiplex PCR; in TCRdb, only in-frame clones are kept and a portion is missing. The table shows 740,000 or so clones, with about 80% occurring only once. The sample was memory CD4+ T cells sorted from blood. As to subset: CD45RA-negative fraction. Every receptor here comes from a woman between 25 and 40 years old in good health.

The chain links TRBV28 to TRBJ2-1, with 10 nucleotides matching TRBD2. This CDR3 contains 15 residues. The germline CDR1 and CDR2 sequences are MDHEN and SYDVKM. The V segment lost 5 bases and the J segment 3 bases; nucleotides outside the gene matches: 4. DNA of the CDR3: TGTGCCAGCAGTAGGGGACTAGCGCACTACAATGAGCAGTTCTTC. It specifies CASSRGLAHYNEQFF.

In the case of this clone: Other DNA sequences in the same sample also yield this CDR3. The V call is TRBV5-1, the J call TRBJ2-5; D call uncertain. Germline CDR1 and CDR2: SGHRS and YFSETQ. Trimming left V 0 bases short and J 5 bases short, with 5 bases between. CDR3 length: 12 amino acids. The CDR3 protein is CASSLEQETQYF. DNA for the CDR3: TGCGCCAGCAGCTTGGAGCAGGAGACCCAGTACTTC.

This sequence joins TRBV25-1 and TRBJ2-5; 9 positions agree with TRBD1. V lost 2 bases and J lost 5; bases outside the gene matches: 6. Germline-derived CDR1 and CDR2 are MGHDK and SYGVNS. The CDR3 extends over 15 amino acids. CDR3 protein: CASSEGHRGRETQYF. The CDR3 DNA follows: TGTGCCAGCAGTGAAGGTCACAGGGGGCGGGAGACCCAGTACTTC.

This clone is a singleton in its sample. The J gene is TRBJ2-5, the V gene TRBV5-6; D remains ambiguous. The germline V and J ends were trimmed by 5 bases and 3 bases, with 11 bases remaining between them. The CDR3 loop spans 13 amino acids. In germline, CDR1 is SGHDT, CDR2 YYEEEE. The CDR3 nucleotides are TGTGCCAGCAGTTTCCAGGATAAAGAGACCCAGTACTTC. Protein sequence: CASSFQDKETQYF.

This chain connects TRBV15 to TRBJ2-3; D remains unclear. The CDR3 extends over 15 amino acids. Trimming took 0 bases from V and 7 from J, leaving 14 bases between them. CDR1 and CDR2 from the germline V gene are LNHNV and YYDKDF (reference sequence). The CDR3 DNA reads TGTGCCACCAGCAGAGATACGATCTTGGGTAATACGCAGTATTTT. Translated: CATSRDTILGNTQYF.

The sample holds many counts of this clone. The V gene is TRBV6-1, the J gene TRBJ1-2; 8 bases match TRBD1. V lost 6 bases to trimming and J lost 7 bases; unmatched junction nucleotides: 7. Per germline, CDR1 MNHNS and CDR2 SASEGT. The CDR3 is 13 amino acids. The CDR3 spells CASSSFDRGGYTF. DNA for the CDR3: TGTGCCAGCAGCTCCTTTGACAGGGGTGGCTACACCTTC.

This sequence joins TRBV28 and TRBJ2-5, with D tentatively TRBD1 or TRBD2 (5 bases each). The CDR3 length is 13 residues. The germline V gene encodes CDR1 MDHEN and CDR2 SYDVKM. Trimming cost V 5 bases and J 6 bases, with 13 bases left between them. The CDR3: CASSVGPWKTQYF. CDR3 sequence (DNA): TGTGCCAGCAGTGTGGGACCGTGGAAGACCCAGTACTTC.

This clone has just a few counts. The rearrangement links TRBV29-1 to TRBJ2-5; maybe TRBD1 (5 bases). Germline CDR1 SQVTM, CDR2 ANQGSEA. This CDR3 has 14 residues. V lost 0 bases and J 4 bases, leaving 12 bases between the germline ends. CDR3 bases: TGCAGCGTTGAAGATCGCAGGGTTGGAGAGACCCAGTACTTC. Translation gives CSVEDRRVGETQYF. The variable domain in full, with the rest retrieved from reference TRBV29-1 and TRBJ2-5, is SAVISQKPSRDICQRGTSLTIQCQVDSQVTMMFWYRQQPGQSLTLIATANQGSEATYESGFVIDKFPISRPNLTFSTLTVSNMSPEDSSIYLCSVEDRRVGETQYFGPGTRLLVL.

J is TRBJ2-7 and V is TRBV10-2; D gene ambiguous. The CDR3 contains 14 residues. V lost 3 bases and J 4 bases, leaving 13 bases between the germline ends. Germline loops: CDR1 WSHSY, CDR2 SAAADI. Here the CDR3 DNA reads TGCGCCAGCAGTGAAGTTCCCCCGAAATACGAGCAGTACTTC. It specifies CASSEVPPKYEQYF.

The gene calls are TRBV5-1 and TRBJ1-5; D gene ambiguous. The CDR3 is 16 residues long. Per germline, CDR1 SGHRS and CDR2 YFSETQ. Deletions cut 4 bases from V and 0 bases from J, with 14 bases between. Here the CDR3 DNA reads TGCGCCAGCAGCCCTAACCCGAACGATAGCAATCAGCCCCAGCATTTT. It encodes CASSPNPNDSNQPQHF.

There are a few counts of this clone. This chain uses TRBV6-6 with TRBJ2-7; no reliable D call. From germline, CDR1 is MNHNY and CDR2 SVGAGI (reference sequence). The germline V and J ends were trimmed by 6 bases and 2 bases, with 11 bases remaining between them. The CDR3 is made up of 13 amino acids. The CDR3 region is CASRSRMPYEQYF. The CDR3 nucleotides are TGTGCCAGCAGGAGCAGGATGCCCTACGAGCAGTACTTC.

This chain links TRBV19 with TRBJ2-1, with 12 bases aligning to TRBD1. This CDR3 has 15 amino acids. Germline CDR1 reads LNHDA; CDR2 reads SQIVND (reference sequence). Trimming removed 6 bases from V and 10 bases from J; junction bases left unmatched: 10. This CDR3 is CASRRTGTGGQEQFF. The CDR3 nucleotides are TGTGCCAGTAGACGAACCGGGACAGGGGGCCAGGAGCAGTTCTTC.

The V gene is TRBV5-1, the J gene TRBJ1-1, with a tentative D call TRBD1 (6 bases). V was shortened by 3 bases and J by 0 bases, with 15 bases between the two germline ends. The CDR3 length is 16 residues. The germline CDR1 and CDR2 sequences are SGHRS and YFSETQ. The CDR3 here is CASSSVGQHMNTEAFF. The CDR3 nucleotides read TGCGCCAGCAGCTCCGTTGGACAGCACATGAACACTGAAGCTTTCTTT.

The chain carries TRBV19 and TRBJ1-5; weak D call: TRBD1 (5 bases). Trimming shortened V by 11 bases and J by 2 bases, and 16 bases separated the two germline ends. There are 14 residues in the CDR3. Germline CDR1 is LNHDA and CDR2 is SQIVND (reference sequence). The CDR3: CAAGRGGGNQPQHF. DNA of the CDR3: TGTGCCGCAGGGCGGGGGGGTGGCAATCAGCCCCAGCATTTT.

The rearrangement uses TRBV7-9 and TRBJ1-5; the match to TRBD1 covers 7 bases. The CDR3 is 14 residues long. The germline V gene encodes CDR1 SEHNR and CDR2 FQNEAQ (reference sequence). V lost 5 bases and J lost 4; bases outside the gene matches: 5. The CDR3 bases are TGTGCCAGCAGCCGACAGGGACTTAATCAGCCCCAGCATTTT. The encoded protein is CASSRQGLNQPQHF. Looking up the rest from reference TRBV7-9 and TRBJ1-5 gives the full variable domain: DTGVSQNPRHKITKRGQNVTFRCDPISEHNRLYWYRQTLGQGPEFLTYFQNEAQLEKSRLLSDRFSAERPKGSFSTLEIQRTEQGDSAMYLCASSRQGLNQPQHFGDGTRLSIL.

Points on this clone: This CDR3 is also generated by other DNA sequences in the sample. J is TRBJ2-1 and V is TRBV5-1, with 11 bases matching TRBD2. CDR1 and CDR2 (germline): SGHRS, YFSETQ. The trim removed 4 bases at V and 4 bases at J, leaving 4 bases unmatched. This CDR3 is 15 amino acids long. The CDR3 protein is CASSRTSGSYNEQFF. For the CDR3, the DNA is TGCGCCAGCAGCAGAACTAGCGGGAGTTACAATGAGCAGTTCTTC.

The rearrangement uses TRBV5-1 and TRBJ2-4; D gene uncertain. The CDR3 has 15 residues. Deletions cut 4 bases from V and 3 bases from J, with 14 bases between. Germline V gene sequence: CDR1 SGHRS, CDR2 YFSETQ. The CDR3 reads CASSPPQSGKNIQYF. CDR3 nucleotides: TGCGCCAGCAGCCCCCCACAGTCGGGCAAAAACATTCAGTACTTC.

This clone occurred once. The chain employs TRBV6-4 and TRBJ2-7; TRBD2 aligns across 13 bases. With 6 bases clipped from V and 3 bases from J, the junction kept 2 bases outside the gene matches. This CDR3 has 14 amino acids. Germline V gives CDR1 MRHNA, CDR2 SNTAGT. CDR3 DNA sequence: TGTGCCAGCAGGGGACTAGCGGGACTCTACGAGCAGTACTTC. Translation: CASRGLAGLYEQYF.

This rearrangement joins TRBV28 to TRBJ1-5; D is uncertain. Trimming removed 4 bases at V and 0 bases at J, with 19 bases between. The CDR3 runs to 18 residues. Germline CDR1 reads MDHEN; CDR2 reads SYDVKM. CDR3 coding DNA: TGTGCCAGCAGTTCCTCATATCTCGCCAGGAGTAGCAATCAGCCCCAGCATTTT. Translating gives CASSSSYLARSSNQPQHF. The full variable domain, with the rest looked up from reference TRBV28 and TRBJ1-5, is DVKVTQSSRYLVKRTGEKVFLECVQDMDHENMFWYRQDPGLGLRLIYFSYDVKMKEKGDIPEGYSVSREKKERFSLILESASTNQTSMYLCASSSSYLARSSNQPQHFGDGTRLSIL.

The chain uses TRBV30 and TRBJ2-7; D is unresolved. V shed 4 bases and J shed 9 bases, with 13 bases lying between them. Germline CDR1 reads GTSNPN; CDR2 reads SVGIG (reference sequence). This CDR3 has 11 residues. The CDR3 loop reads CAWNAGVRQYF. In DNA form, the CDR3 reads TGTGCCTGGAATGCTGGGGTACGGCAGTACTTC.